Shown below are 27 T cell receptor beta chains from a single sample sequenced in a study of blood T cell repertoires in COVID-19. TCRdb keeps only in-frame clones here, not all; method: immunoSEQ multiplex PCR. Of 150,000 to 180,000 clones in the sample, roughly 89% were seen once. Sequenced: peripheral blood. The source of these receptors is a man in his forties or fifties with acute or convalescent COVID-19.

The chain joins TRBV7-2 to TRBJ1-1; perhaps TRBD1 as D (5 bases). Germline V CDR1 and CDR2: SGHTA, FQGNSA. The CDR3 spans 15 residues. With 1 base removed from V and 6 bases from J, the gap between germline ends came to 15 bases. The CDR3 bases are TGTGCCAGCAGCTTAGGTGGCAGGGTGGTCTCTGAAGCTTTCTTT. Translating gives CASSLGGRVVSEAFF.

CDR3 amino acids: CASSYLGRGQSNEQFF. CDR3 nucleotide sequence: TGTGCCAGCAGTTACCTCGGAAGGGGACAGAGCAATGAGCAGTTCTTC. The chain combines TRBV6-5 with TRBJ2-1; 7 positions agree with TRBD1. V dropped 2 bases and J dropped 6; count of bases not matched to a gene: 10. Germline CDR1 and CDR2: MNHEY and SVGAGI. CDR3 size: 16 residues.

About this clone: One end of the junction fails to match germline, which may point to a read error. This sequence joins TRBV9 and TRBJ1-5, with TRBD1 as a possible D gene (6 bases). The CDR3 is 13 residues long. Germline CDR1 SGDLS, CDR2 YYNGEE. CDR3 in DNA: TGTGCCAGCAGTGCAAGTGTAGGACAGCCCCGGCATTTT. Its protein product is CASSASVGQPRHF. Full variable domain (missing parts from reference TRBV9 and TRBJ1-5): DSGVTQTPKHLITATGQRVTLRCSPRSGDLSVYWYQQSLDQGLQFLIQYYNGEERAKGNILERFSAQQFPDLHSELNLSSLELGDSALYFCASSASVGQPRHFGDGTRLSIL.

As for this clone: Other DNA variants within this sample encode the same CDR3. V usage is TRBV10-3 and J usage is TRBJ1-1; D gene ambiguous. The germline gives CDR1 ENHRY, CDR2 SYGVKD. Trimming pared 0 bases from V and 1 base from J, leaving 6 bases between. This CDR3 is built from 14 residues. CDR3 sequence: CAISESPGNTEAFF. DNA for the CDR3: TGTGCCATCAGTGAGTCCCCGGGGAACACTGAAGCTTTCTTT.

The chain combines TRBV19 with TRBJ2-5; D perhaps matches TRBD1 (6 bases). Germline assignment: CDR1 LNHDA and CDR2 SQIVND (reference sequence). The CDR3 is 14 amino acids. The V and J ends lost 5 bases and 1 base respectively, with 11 bases between them. The CDR3 is CASSPRTVQETQYF. The DNA for the CDR3 is TGTGCCAGTAGTCCAAGGACAGTCCAAGAGACCCAGTACTTC.

This chain connects TRBV3-1 (or the pseudogene TRBV3-2) to TRBJ1-4; tentative D call: TRBD1 (5 bases). This CDR3 has 15 residues. Germline V gives CDR1 LGHDT, CDR2 YNNKEL (reference sequence). V lost 7 bases and J lost 3, with 15 bases in between. Here the CDR3 DNA reads TGTGCCAGCAACCATCGAGGACAATCTAATGAAAAACTGTTTTTT. Translating gives CASNHRGQSNEKLFF.

V is TRBV3-1 (or the pseudogene TRBV3-2) and J is TRBJ2-5, with 8 nucleotides matching TRBD2. CDR1 is LGHDT and CDR2 is YNNKEL in the germline V gene (reference sequence). This CDR3 is 16 amino acids long. V gave up 8 bases and J gave up 7 bases; unmatched junction bases: 18. The CDR3, as DNA: TGTGCCAGCGCCCATAAAGCGGGAGCTGGTTTTAGGACCCAGTACTTC. Encoded protein: CASAHKAGAGFRTQYF.

V is TRBV6-2 or TRBV6-3 and J is TRBJ2-1, with 14 bases aligning to TRBD2. The CDR3 has 16 amino acids. Trimming cost V 3 bases and J 8 bases; bases outside gene matches: 6. CDR1 is MNHEY, CDR2 SVGEGT, per germline. Here the CDR3 DNA reads TGTGCCAGCAGTTATATTCCGGGACTAGCGGGGGATGAGCAGTTCTTC. Amino acids: CASSYIPGLAGDEQFF.

CDR3 region: CASSSEVSYEQYF. The CDR3 coding sequence is TGTGCCAGCAGCAGCGAGGTATCCTACGAGCAGTACTTC. The chain employs TRBV7-8 and TRBJ2-7; no clear D. The V end lost 5 bases, the J end lost 1 base, and 9 bases lay between the germline ends. The germline V gene encodes CDR1 SGHVS and CDR2 FQNEAQ. This CDR3 is built from 13 residues.

This chain joins TRBV11-2 and TRBJ2-1; D uncertain. There are 16 residues in the CDR3. Between the trimmed V and J ends, which lost 2 bases and 6 bases, there was a span of 17 bases. Germline V CDR1 and CDR2: SGHAT, FQNNGV. The CDR3 DNA reads TGTGCCAGCAGCTTAAACTCCTTCGATACCGGCAATGAGCAGTTCTTC. It translates to CASSLNSFDTGNEQFF. Using reference TRBV11-2 and TRBJ2-1 for the parts outside the CDR3, the full variable domain is EAGVAQSPRYKIIEKRQSVAFWCNPISGHATLYWYQQILGQGPKLLIQFQNNGVVDDSQLPKDRFSAERLKGVDSTLKIQPAKLEDSAVYLCASSLNSFDTGNEQFFGPGTRLTVL.

In this sample, this clone turned up once. The chain carries TRBV7-8 and TRBJ2-3, with 7 positions matching TRBD1. CDR3 length equals 17 residues. The trim removed 1 base at V and 3 bases at J, leaving 10 bases unmatched. The germline V gene has CDR1 SGHVS and CDR2 FQNEAQ. The CDR3 DNA sequence: TGTGCCAGCAGCTTAGGGGGCGGCACAGGGGTAACAGATACGCAGTATTTT. This translates into CASSLGGGTGVTDTQYF.

The rearrangement links TRBV7-2 to TRBJ2-3, with TRBD2 matching 9 bases. The germline V gene encodes CDR1 SGHTA and CDR2 FQGNSA. CDR3 length: 14 residues. Trimming at V came to 10 bases and at J to 0 bases, leaving 5 bases not matched to a gene. CDR3: CATRTSGSTDTQYF. CDR3 nucleotides: TGTGCCACCCGAACTAGCGGGAGCACAGATACGCAGTATTTT. The entire variable domain, with the rest obtained from reference TRBV7-2 and TRBJ2-3, is as follows: GAGVSQSPSNKVTEKGKDVELRCDPISGHTALYWYRQSLGQGLEFLIYFQGNSAPDKSGLPSDRFSAERTGGSVSTLTIQRTQQEDSAVYLCATRTSGSTDTQYFGPGTRLTVL.

This clone was detected once. The chain joins TRBV5-1 to TRBJ2-3; D remains unclear. The CDR3 runs to 13 residues. Germline CDR1 SGHRS, CDR2 YFSETQ. With 4 bases removed from V and 0 bases from J, the gap between germline ends came to 6 bases. The CDR3 bases are TGCGCCAGCAGCCGCACTAGCACAGATACGCAGTATTTT. Protein sequence: CASSRTSTDTQYF.

The V gene is TRBV3-1 (or the pseudogene TRBV3-2), the J gene TRBJ2-1; weak D call: TRBD2 (5 bases). There are 12 residues in the CDR3. Trimming removed 2 bases at V and 10 bases at J, with 9 bases between. The germline V gene encodes CDR1 LGHDT and CDR2 YNNKEL (reference sequence). CDR3 residues: CASSQYAGEQFF. CDR3 nucleotides: TGTGCCAGCAGCCAATATGCGGGCGAGCAGTTCTTC.

A note on this clone: This specimen includes other DNA sequences encoding the same CDR3. The CDR3: CASSFAGNQPQHF. CDR3 coding DNA: TGTGCCAGCAGTTTCGCAGGGAATCAGCCCCAGCATTTT. The rearrangement uses TRBV27 and TRBJ1-5; TRBD1 is a possible D gene (5 bases). This CDR3 region has 13 residues. Germline lookup yields CDR1 MNHEY and CDR2 SMNVEV (reference sequence). Deletions cut 3 bases from V and 4 bases from J, with 7 bases between.

This clone showed up just once. The rearrangement links TRBV5-5 to TRBJ1-3; D gene ambiguous. Germline V gene sequence: CDR1 SGHKS, CDR2 YYEKEE (reference sequence). The CDR3 runs 14 residues. The V and J ends lost 4 bases and 5 bases respectively, with 13 bases between them. As DNA, the CDR3 is TGTGCCAGCAGCCTCGAGGGTTTTAGAAACACCATATATTTT. Translation: CASSLEGFRNTIYF.

As DNA, the CDR3 is TGTGCCAGCAGTTTGCGGAATGAAAAACTGTTTTTT. Translating it yields CASSLRNEKLFF. The chain links TRBV12-3 or TRBV12-4 to TRBJ1-4; D gene uncertain. The CDR3 spans 12 residues. V lost 3 bases to trimming and J lost 5 bases, with 4 bases between them.

This clone was counted once. V gene TRBV19 combines with J gene TRBJ1-1; D is undetermined. CDR3 length equals 15 residues. CDR1 is LNHDA, CDR2 SQIVND, per germline (reference sequence). Trimming left V 5 bases short and J 6 bases short, with 19 bases between. The CDR3 coding sequence is TGTGCCAGTAGTCCTCAGGATGGATCCGGCGCTGAAGCTTTCTTT. This translates into CASSPQDGSGAEAFF.

The gene calls are TRBV11-2 and TRBJ2-7; tentative D call: TRBD2 (6 bases). CDR1 and CDR2 (germline): SGHAT, FQNNGV. The CDR3 is 13 amino acids. V dropped 5 bases and J dropped 4 bases, with 12 bases sitting between them. The DNA of the CDR3 is TGTGCCAGCAGCGAAAGGGACTTATACGAGCAGTACTTC. Its translation: CASSERDLYEQYF.

The V call is TRBV7-3, the J call TRBJ2-1; 9 bases are shared with TRBD2. The germline V gene encodes CDR1 SGHTA and CDR2 FQGTGA. Trimming removed 2 bases from V and 5 bases from J; junction bases left unmatched: 7. This CDR3 has 16 residues. In DNA form, the CDR3 reads TGTGCCAGCAGCTTAGTCATAGCGGGGGATCACAATGAGCAGTTCTTC. It encodes CASSLVIAGDHNEQFF.

The genes are TRBV9 and TRBJ2-4, with 9 bases that match TRBD1. J gave up 1 base and V 0 bases, and 2 bases lay outside the gene matches. Germline values: CDR1 SGDLS, CDR2 YYNGEE. The CDR3 spans 16 residues. The CDR3: CASSVGGTGAKNIQYF. Written as DNA, the CDR3 is TGTGCCAGCAGCGTAGGAGGGACAGGGGCCAAAAACATTCAGTACTTC. Complete variable domain (other parts from reference TRBV9 and TRBJ2-4): DSGVTQTPKHLITATGQRVTLRCSPRSGDLSVYWYQQSLDQGLQFLIQYYNGEERAKGNILERFSAQQFPDLHSELNLSSLELGDSALYFCASSVGGTGAKNIQYFGAGTRLSVL.

This chain connects TRBV10-3 to TRBJ1-5; D is possibly TRBD1 (6 bases). Germline lookup yields CDR1 ENHRY and CDR2 SYGVKD. The CDR3 sequence is 13 residues long. Trimming shortened V by 6 bases and J by 5 bases, and 11 bases separated the two germline ends. Here the CDR3 DNA reads TGTGCCATCAGAACAGGGTCCGATCAGCCCCAGCATTTT. Amino acid sequence: CAIRTGSDQPQHF.

The CDR3 region has the DNA TGCGCCAGCAGCTTGTTTACTAGCGGTAGCACAGATACGCAGTATTTT. Its translation is CASSLFTSGSTDTQYF. The V and J genes are TRBV5-1 and TRBJ2-3, with 8 bases that match TRBD2. Trimming removed 1 base from V and 0 bases from J; junction bases left unmatched: 4. The CDR3 length is 16 residues. Germline assignment: CDR1 SGHRS and CDR2 YFSETQ.

This chain joins TRBV7-2 and TRBJ2-7; D unclear. Germline V gene lookup returns CDR1 SGHTA and CDR2 FQGNSA. The CDR3 has 13 residues. V was shortened by 2 bases and J by 5 bases, with 10 bases between the two germline ends. The CDR3 DNA follows: TGTGCCAGCAGCTTATTCGGGTCGGACGAGCAGTACGTC. This codes for CASSLFGSDEQYV.

The V and J genes are TRBV6-1 and TRBJ2-1; 8 positions agree with TRBD1. CDR1 and CDR2 (germline): MNHNS, SASEGT. The CDR3 has 16 amino acids. Trimming removed 2 bases from V and 9 bases from J; junction bases left unmatched: 12. The CDR3 DNA sequence: TGTGCCAGCAGTGAATTGGCGGCAGGGGGACAGGTTGAGCAGTTCTTC. It encodes CASSELAAGGQVEQFF.

About this clone itself: At one of its ends the junction is not consistent with the germline gene, which may arise from a read error. The chain recombines TRBV6-6 with TRBJ1-1, with D hard to call. CDR1 is MNHNY and CDR2 is SVGAGI in the germline V gene (reference sequence). CDR3 length: 13 residues. CDR3 amino acids: CASSKRVNAEAFF. The DNA of the CDR3 is TGTGCCAGCAGTAAGAGGGTGAACGCTGAAGCTTTCTTT.

V is TRBV6-5 and J is TRBJ2-5, with a possible D match to TRBD1 (5 bases). The germline gives CDR1 MNHEY, CDR2 SVGAGI. Trimming left V 10 bases short and J 1 base short, with 13 bases between. The CDR3 is 13 amino acids. The CDR3 DNA reads as TGTGCCACTTCCGGACATTTCCAAGAGACCCAGTACTTC. This sequence encodes CATSGHFQETQYF.